These 7 T cell receptor beta chains were sequenced from one sample in a study of blood T cells in healthy people across ages. The second PCR ran about 6 to 11 cycles with a sample-barcoded 5' primer and J-beta primers. MiXCR, applied by TCRdb to the 5' RACE reads, yields one record per CDR3 protein. Here the sample spans around 1,600,000 distinct CDR3 sequences, approximately 43% being singletons. Sequencing was performed on blood. The receptor source for this set is a woman aged 18 to 35 in good health.

The rearrangement links TRBV30 to TRBJ1-4, with D hard to call. Germline CDR1 is GTSNPN and CDR2 is SVGIG (reference sequence). The CDR3 sequence is 14 residues long. Between the trimmed V and J ends, which lost 0 bases and 0 bases, there was a span of 5 bases. The CDR3 loop is CAWSVGATNEKLFF. CDR3 in DNA: TGTGCCTGGAGTGTGGGAGCAACTAATGAAAAACTGTTTTTT. Supplemented by reference TRBV30 and TRBJ1-4, the full variable domain reads SQTIHQWPATLVQPVGSPLSLECTVEGTSNPNLYWYRQAAGRGLQLLFYSVGIGQISSEVPQNLSASRPQDRQFILSSKKLLLSDSGFYLCAWSVGATNEKLFFGSGTQLSVL.

This clonotype was detected only a few times. V gene TRBV5-1 combines with J gene TRBJ2-5; perhaps TRBD2 as D (6 bases). The CDR3 spans 14 residues. Trimming took 4 bases from V and 5 from J, leaving 15 bases between them. Per the germline V gene, CDR1 is SGHRS and CDR2 is YFSETQ. For the CDR3, the DNA is TGCGCCAGCAGCCAAAGGTCGGGGGACGAGACCCAGTACTTC. It yields the protein CASSQRSGDETQYF. Full variable domain (missing parts from reference TRBV5-1 and TRBJ2-5): KAGVTQTPRYLIKTRGQQVTLSCSPISGHRSVSWYQQTPGQGLQFLFEYFSETQRNKGNFPGRFSGRQFSNSRSEMNVSTLELGDSALYLCASSQRSGDETQYFGPGTRLLVL.

The chain carries TRBV12-3 or TRBV12-4 and TRBJ1-4; TRBD1 is a possible D gene (5 bases). The CDR3 runs 14 residues. V was cut by 5 bases and J by 8 bases, with 15 bases left in between. This CDR3 is CASSPVTVPEKLFF. For the CDR3, the DNA is TGTGCCAGCAGTCCAGTGACAGTTCCGGAAAAACTGTTTTTT.

The rearrangement links TRBV5-1 to TRBJ2-2; D uncertain. The CDR3 consists of 12 residues. V shed 6 bases and J shed 6 bases, with 9 bases lying between them. The germline CDR1 and CDR2 sequences are SGHRS and YFSETQ. In DNA, the CDR3 is TGCGCCAGCACTAGTGGGCCCGGGGAGCTGTTTTTT. Protein sequence: CASTSGPGELFF. The full variable domain, completed using reference TRBV5-1 and TRBJ2-2, is KAGVTQTPRYLIKTRGQQVTLSCSPISGHRSVSWYQQTPGQGLQFLFEYFSETQRNKGNFPGRFSGRQFSNSRSEMNVSTLELGDSALYLCASTSGPGELFFGEGSRLTVL.

V and J are TRBV20-1 and TRBJ1-2; D is perhaps TRBD1 (6 bases). The V end was cut by 4 bases, the J end by 7 bases, with 13 bases between. Germline CDR1 reads DFQATT; CDR2 reads SNEGSKA (reference sequence). The CDR3 extends over 12 amino acids. CDR3 DNA sequence: TGCAGTGCTACAGGGGCCTCAATTGGCTACACCTTC. Residues: CSATGASIGYTF.

Remarks on this clonotype: At one of its ends the junction is not consistent with the germline gene, which may arise from a read error. The rearrangement links TRBV29-1 to TRBJ1-4; D gene unclear. The CDR3 is made up of 13 amino acids. CDR1 and CDR2 (germline): SQVTM, ANQGSEA. The CDR3 nucleotides read TGCAGCGTTACCACCAGAACTAATAAAAAACTGTTTTTT. Its translation: CSVTTRTNKKLFF.

The V and J genes are TRBV12-3 or TRBV12-4 and TRBJ2-3; TRBD1 is a possible D gene (6 bases). There are 14 residues in the CDR3. Deletions cut 6 bases from V and 4 bases from J, with 14 bases between. The CDR3 sequence: CASRLTGSPDTQYF. The CDR3 DNA sequence: TGTGCCAGCAGACTTACAGGGTCCCCAGATACGCAGTATTTT.